This T cell receptor beta chain was sequenced during a study of OX40 agonist ivuxolimab in advanced cancers. Context from the whole study: Ivuxolimab was a fully human IgG2 agonistic monoclonal antibody targeting the costimulatory receptor OX40 (CD134). Intravenous ivuxolimab was administered to patients every 2 weeks at six dose levels: 0.01, 0.1, 0.3, 1.5, 3 and 10 mg/kg. Of the approximately 54 patients in dose escalation, 19 had hepatocellular carcinoma, around 15 had melanoma, 9 had renal cell carcinoma and 9 had head and neck cancer. In the dose-escalation cohort, more than 75% of patients were male, and the mean age was approximately 60 years, with a range of about 23 to 85. Prior anti-PD-1, anti-PD-L1 or anti-CTLA-4 therapy was permitted, and about two fifths of dose-escalation patients had received checkpoint inhibitors. Partial responses occurred in three dose-escalation patients, of whom one had hepatocellular carcinoma and two had cutaneous melanoma. The point of sequencing TCRbeta in the periphery was to test whether ivuxolimab changed TCR sequence diversity and drove clonal T-cell expansion. The paper covers the monotherapy dose-escalation part of the phase I ivuxolimab trial, which included N ≈ 57 patients. What the research found in general, with its limitations: After ivuxolimab, more expanded clones were found on average in CD8+ T cells than in CD4+ T cells. At doses from 0.1 to 3.0 mg/kg, clonal expansion was seen in both CD4+ and CD8+ blood T cells between baseline and week 6. Low levels of normalized T-cell clonal expansion were also shown by some nonresponding patients. Which antigens the clonally expanded peripheral T cells were specific for was not determined. In the 0.1-3.0 mg/kg groups, partial responders were among the patients with the lowest normalized peripheral clonal expansion, particularly in CD8+ T cells.

Patients with autoimmune disease history or receiving systemic immunosuppression were excluded from the trial. Peripheral blood for TCR sequencing was collected from all dose cohorts at baseline, on cycle 4 day 1, and on cycle 7 day 1. Samples came from an open-label, multicenter, first-in-human phase I dose-escalation trial of ivuxolimab. Adults with locally advanced or metastatic head and neck squamous cell, hepatocellular, melanoma or renal cell carcinoma were enrolled in the trial. Before TCR sequencing, CD4+ T cells and CD8+ T cells were sorted from peripheral blood as separate populations. This clone was detected only once. It lacks a known antigen. No much larger clone is present one base from it, and per-base qualities are unavailable. For sequencing of the TCRbeta CDR3 region, genomic DNA was extracted from the sorted cells. TCRbeta CDR3 regions were sequenced using the immunoSEQ Assay. The clones in this table, taken by TCRdb from immuneACCESS, are in-frame only. Not every clone is retained; where verified, under half of the shortfall comes from an unresolved V gene, and the cause of the rest is unknown. Present in this sample are approximately 110,000 clones, 85% to 95% of which were seen just once. The biggest ten clones account for more than 0.7% of the sample.

The TCR sequence derives from an adult with an advanced solid tumor such as melanoma, head and neck, liver or kidney cancer. The sample was CD4+ or CD8+ T cells sorted from blood, taken in a trial of the OX40 agonist ivuxolimab.

At the DNA level, the sequence is TGTGCCAGTAGTATTTTTGGGGAAAAACTGTTTTTT. Translated, this gives CASSIFGEKLFF. The rearranged segments are TRBV19 and TRBJ1-4; too little of a D gene remains to name it. V loses 3 bases, J loses 8 bases, and the germline ends lie 7 bases apart. Looking up the germline V gene (reference sequence) yields CDR1 LNHDA and CDR2 SQIVND. Its CDR3 holds 12 amino acids, cysteine through phenylalanine. The retained sequence is limited to the CDR3, 36 bases, with the frame set at the first base.